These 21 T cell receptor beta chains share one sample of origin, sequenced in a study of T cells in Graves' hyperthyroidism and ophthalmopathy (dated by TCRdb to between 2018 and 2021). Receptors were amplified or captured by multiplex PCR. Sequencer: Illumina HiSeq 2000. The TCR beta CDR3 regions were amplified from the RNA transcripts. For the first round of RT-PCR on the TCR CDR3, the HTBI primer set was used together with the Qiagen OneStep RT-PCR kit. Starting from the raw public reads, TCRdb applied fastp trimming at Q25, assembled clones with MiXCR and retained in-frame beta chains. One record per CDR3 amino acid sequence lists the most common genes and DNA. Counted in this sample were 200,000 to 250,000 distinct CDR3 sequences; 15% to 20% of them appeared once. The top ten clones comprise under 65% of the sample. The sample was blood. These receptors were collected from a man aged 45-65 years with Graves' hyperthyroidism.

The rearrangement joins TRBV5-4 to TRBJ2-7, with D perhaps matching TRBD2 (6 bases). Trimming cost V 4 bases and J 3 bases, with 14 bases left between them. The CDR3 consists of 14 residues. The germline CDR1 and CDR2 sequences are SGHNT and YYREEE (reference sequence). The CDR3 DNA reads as TGTGCCAGCAGCGCATCTAGCGCCCACTACGAGCAGTACTTC. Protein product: CASSASSAHYEQYF.

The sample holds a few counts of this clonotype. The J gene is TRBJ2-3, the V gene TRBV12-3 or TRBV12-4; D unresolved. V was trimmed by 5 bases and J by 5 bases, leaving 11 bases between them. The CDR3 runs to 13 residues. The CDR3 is CASSRRAVDTQYF. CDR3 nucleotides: TGTGCCAGCAGTCGTAGGGCCGTAGATACGCAGTATTTT.

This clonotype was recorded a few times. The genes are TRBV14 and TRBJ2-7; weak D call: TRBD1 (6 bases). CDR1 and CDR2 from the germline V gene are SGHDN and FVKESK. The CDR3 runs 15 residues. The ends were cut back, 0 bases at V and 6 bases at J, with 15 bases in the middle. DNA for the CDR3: TGTGCCAGCAGCCAAGATGGGGGACACTTCACCGAGCAGTACTTC. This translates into CASSQDGGHFTEQYF. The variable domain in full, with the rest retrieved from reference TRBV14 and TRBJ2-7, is EAGVTQFPSHSVIEKGQTVTLRCDPISGHDNLYWYRRVMGKEIKFLLHFVKESKQDESGMPNNRFLAERTGGTYSTLKVQPAELEDSGVYFCASSQDGGHFTEQYFGPGTRLTVT.

CDR3 in amino acids: CASTPRVQAGYGYTF. For the CDR3, the DNA is TGTGCCAGTACCCCCCGGGTGCAGGCCGGCTATGGCTACACCTTC. The chain has TRBV19 and TRBJ1-2; D remains ambiguous. The germline V gene encodes CDR1 LNHDA and CDR2 SQIVND (reference sequence). V was pared by 7 bases and J by 4 bases, with 19 bases between. This CDR3 has 15 residues.

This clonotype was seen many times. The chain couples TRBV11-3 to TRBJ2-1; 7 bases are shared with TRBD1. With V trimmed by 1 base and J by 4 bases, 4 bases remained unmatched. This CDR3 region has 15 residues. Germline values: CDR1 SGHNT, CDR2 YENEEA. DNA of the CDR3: TGTGCCAGCAGCTTAGGGGGACAGATTTACAATGAGCAGTTCTTC. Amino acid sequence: CASSLGGQIYNEQFF.

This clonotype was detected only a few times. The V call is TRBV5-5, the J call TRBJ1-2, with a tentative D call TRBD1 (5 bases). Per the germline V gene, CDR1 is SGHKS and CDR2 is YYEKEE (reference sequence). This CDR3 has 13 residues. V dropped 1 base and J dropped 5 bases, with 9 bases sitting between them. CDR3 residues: CASSLMGLYGYTF. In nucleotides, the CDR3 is TGTGCCAGCAGCTTGATGGGACTGTATGGCTACACCTTC.

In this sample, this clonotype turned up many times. The CDR3 DNA reads as TGTGCCAGCAGCTACGAGGGATTGAACACCGGGGAGCTGTTTTTT. Its protein product is CASSYEGLNTGELFF. The V gene is TRBV11-3, the J gene TRBJ2-2; maybe TRBD2 (5 bases). From germline, CDR1 is SGHNT and CDR2 YENEEA. This CDR3 contains 15 residues. Trimming removed 4 bases from V and 1 base from J, with 10 bases in between.

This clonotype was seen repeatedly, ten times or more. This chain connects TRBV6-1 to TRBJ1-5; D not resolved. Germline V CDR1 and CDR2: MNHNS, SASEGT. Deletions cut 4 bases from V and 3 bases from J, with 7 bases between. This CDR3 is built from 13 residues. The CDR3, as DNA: TGTGCCAGCAGTGTAGGGCTCAATCAGCCCCAGCATTTT. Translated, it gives CASSVGLNQPQHF.

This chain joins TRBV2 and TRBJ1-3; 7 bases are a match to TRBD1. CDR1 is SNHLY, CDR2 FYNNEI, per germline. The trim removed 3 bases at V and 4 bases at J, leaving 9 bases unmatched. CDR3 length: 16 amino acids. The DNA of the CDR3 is TGTGCCAGCAGTGATGTGACAGGGTATCCAGGAAACACCATATATTTT. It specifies CASSDVTGYPGNTIYF.

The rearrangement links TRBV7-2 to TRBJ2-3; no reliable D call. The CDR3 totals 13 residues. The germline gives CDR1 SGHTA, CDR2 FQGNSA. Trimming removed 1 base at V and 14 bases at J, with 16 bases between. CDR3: CASSLGVRSSPYF. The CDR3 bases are TGTGCCAGCAGCTTAGGGGTCCGAAGCTCGCCGTATTTT.

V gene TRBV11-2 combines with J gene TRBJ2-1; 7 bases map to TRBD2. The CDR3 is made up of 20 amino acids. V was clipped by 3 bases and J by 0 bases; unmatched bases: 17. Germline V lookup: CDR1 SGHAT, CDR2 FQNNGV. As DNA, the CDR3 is TGTGCCAGCAGCTTCTCCCCCTCTAGCGGCCAATTTTACTCCTACAATGAGCAGTTCTTC. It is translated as CASSFSPSSGQFYSYNEQFF.

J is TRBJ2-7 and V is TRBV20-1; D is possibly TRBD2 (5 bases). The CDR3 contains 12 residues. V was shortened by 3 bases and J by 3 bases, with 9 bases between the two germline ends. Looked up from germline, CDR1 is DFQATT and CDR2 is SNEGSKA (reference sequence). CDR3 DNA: TGCAGTGCTAGTCCTAGCAACTACGAGCAGTACTTC. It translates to CSASPSNYEQYF.

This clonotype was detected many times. CDR3 protein: CSAGRTRNTEAFF. The CDR3, as DNA: TGCAGTGCGGGAAGGACACGTAACACTGAAGCTTTCTTT. The J gene is TRBJ1-1, the V gene TRBV20-1, with D perhaps matching TRBD1 (5 bases). The CDR3 totals 13 residues. Germline values: CDR1 DFQATT, CDR2 SNEGSKA (reference sequence). Trimming removed 6 bases at V and 2 bases at J, with 13 bases between.

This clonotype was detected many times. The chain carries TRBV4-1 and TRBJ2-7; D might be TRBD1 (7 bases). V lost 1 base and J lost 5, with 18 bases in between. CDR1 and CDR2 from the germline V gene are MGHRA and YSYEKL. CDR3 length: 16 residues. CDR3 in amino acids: CASSQGDIRGDHEQYF. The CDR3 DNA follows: TGCGCCAGCAGCCAAGGGGATATCAGGGGGGATCACGAGCAGTACTTC.

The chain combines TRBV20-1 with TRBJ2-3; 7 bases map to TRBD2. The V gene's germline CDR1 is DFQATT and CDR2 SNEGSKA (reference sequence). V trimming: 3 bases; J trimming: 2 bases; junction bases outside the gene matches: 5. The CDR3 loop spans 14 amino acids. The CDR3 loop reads CSARPSGNTDTQYF. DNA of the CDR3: TGCAGTGCTAGGCCTAGCGGAAACACAGATACGCAGTATTTT.

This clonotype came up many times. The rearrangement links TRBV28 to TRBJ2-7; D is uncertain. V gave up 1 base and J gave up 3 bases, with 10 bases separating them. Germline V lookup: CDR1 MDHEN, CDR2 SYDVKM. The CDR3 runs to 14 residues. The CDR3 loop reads CASSLYYTGYEQYF. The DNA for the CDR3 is TGTGCCAGCAGTTTATATTATACGGGCTACGAGCAGTACTTC.

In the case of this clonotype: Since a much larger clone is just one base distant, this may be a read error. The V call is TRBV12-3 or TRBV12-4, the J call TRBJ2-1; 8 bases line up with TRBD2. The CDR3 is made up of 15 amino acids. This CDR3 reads CASSPERESYNGQFF. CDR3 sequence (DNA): TGTGCCAGCAGTCCCGAGCGGGAGAGTTACAATGGGCAGTTCTTC.

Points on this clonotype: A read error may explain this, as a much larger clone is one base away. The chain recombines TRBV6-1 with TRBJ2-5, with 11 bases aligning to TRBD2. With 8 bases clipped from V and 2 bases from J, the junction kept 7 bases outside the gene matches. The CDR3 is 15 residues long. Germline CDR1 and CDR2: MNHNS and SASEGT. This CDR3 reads CASRRSSGGQETQYF. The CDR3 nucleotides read TGTGCCAGCCGAAGGTCTAGCGGGGGGCAAGAGACCCAGTACTTC.

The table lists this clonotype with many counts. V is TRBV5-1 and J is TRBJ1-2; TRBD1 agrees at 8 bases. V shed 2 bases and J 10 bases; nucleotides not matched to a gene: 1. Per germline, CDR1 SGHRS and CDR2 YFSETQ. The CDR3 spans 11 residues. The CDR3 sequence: CASSLQGVYTF. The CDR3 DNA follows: TGCGCCAGCAGCTTACAGGGGGTCTACACCTTC.

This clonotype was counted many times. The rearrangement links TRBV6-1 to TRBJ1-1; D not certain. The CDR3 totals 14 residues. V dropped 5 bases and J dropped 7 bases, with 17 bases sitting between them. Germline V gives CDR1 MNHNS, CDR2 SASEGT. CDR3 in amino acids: CASSFPGHSFEAFF. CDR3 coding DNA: TGTGCCAGCAGTTTTCCCGGTCATTCCTTTGAAGCTTTCTTT.

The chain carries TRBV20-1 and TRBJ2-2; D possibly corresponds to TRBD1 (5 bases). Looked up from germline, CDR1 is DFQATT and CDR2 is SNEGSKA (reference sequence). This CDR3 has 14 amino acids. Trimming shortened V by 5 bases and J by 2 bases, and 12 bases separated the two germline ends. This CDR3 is CSAFDRINTGELFF. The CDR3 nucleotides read TGCAGTGCTTTCGACAGAATTAACACCGGGGAGCTGTTTTTT.